This paragraph reports one T cell receptor beta chain. Antigen: not known. In germline, CDR1 is MNHEY, CDR2 SVGEGT. The CDR3 has 15 residues. V shed 4 bases and J 5 bases; nucleotides not matched to a gene: 8. The sample comes from a study of glioma-infiltrating T cells. Study-wide results and limits: Gliomas, especially low-grade, showed above-expected tissue-blood divergence; non-neoplastic patients showed below.

The iRepertoire nested amplicon-rescue multiplex PCR amplified TCR alpha and beta CDR3s from RNA. TCRdb re-called the multiplex PCR reads through MiXCR, storing one row per CDR3 protein. The table has about 140,000 distinct CDR3 sequences, about 39% seen once. The TCR originated in a human donor with low-grade glioma or glioblastoma, undergoing nonglioma brain surgery, or in good health (not recorded which). What was sequenced was glioma tissue, nonneoplastic brain tissue, or PBMCs (not recorded which). The chain uses TRBV6-2 or TRBV6-3 and TRBJ2-3, with 8 positions matching TRBD2. CDR3 in amino acids: CASSLVPGLGDTQYF. In nucleotides, the CDR3 is TGTGCCAGCAGTTTAGTCCCGGGACTAGGAGATACGCAGTATTTT.